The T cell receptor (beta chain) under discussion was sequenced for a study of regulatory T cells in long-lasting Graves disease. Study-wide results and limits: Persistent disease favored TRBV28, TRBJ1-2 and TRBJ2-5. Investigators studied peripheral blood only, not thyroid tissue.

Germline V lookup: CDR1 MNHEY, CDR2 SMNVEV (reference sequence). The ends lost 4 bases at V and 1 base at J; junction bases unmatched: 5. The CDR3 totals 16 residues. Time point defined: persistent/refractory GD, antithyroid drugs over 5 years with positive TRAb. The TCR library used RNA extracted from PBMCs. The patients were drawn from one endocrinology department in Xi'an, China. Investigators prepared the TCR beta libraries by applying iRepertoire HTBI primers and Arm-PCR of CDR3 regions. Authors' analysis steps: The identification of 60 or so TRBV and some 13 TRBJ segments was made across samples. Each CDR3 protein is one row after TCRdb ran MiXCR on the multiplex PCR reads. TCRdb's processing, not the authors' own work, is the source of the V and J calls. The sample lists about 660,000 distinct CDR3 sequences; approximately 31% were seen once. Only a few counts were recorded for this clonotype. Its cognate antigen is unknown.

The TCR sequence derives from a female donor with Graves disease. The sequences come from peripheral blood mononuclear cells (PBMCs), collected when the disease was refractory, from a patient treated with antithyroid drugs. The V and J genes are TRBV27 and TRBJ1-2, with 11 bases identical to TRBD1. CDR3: CASSYRTGGGNYGYTF. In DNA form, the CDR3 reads TGTGCCAGCAGTTACAGGACAGGGGGCGGTAACTATGGCTACACCTTC.